The 10 T cell receptor beta chains below come from one sample, sequenced in a study of shared clonotypes between healthy human individuals. Using immunoSEQ multiplex PCR, the repertoire was profiled, and TCRdb retains in-frame clones only, with some absent. The sample shows millions of clones, around nine tenths of them seen only once. Sequencing was done on a sample of naive CD4+ T cells sorted from blood. Subset meaning: CD45RA+ positively selected. The receptors shown here come from a man younger than 30 in good health.

The chain links TRBV9 to TRBJ2-7, with D possibly TRBD2 on 5 matching bases. CDR1 is SGDLS, CDR2 YYNGEE, per germline. This CDR3 is built from 15 residues. Trimming pared 2 bases from V and 1 base from J, leaving 13 bases between. The chain's CDR3 is CASSVRDGESYEQYF. The CDR3 nucleotides read TGTGCCAGCAGCGTCCGGGATGGAGAGTCCTACGAGCAGTACTTC. Full variable domain (outside the CDR3, taken from reference TRBV9 and TRBJ2-7): DSGVTQTPKHLITATGQRVTLRCSPRSGDLSVYWYQQSLDQGLQFLIQYYNGEERAKGNILERFSAQQFPDLHSELNLSSLELGDSALYFCASSVRDGESYEQYFGPGTRLTVT.

The CDR3 sequence: CSVGTGGWTEAFF. DNA for the CDR3: TGCAGCGTGGGGACAGGGGGGTGGACTGAAGCTTTCTTT. The J gene is TRBJ1-1, the V gene TRBV29-1, with 11 bases aligning to TRBD1. The CDR3 consists of 13 residues. Germline CDR1 reads SQVTM; CDR2 reads ANQGSEA. The V segment lost 6 bases and the J segment 5 bases; nucleotides outside the gene matches: 5.

The chain couples TRBV30 to TRBJ1-4, with unresolved D. Between the trimmed V and J ends, which lost 1 base and 8 bases, there was a span of 17 bases. CDR1 is GTSNPN, CDR2 SVGIG, per germline (reference sequence). The CDR3 is made up of 15 amino acids. The CDR3 region is CAWSAEAKRVEKLFF. The CDR3 bases are TGTGCCTGGAGTGCGGAGGCAAAACGAGTAGAAAAACTGTTTTTT.

V usage is TRBV18 and J usage is TRBJ2-3; possibly TRBD2 for D (5 bases). CDR3 size: 12 residues. With 2 bases removed from V and 9 bases from J, the gap between germline ends came to 9 bases. CDR1 is KGHSH and CDR2 is LQKENI in the germline V gene. CDR3 region: CASSPIEGTQYF. Written as DNA, the CDR3 is TGTGCCAGCTCACCAATTGAGGGAACGCAGTATTTT.

The chain joins TRBV7-8 to TRBJ1-5; D remains unclear. V dropped 4 bases and J dropped 11 bases, with 24 bases sitting between them. This CDR3 region has 16 residues. Looked up from germline, CDR1 is SGHVS and CDR2 is FQNEAQ. In nucleotides, the CDR3 is TGTGCCAGCAGCTCGAACTCGGGTCCGGGGTTAAAGGCCCAGCATTTT. This sequence encodes CASSSNSGPGLKAQHF. The full variable domain, its missing parts supplied by reference TRBV7-8 and TRBJ1-5, is GAGVSQSPRYKVAKRGQDVALRCDPISGHVSLFWYQQALGQGPEFLTYFQNEAQLDKSGLPSDRFFAERPEGSVSTLKIQRTQQEDSAVYLCASSSNSGPGLKAQHFGDGTRLSIL.

The CDR3 nucleotides are TGTGCCAGCAGCGTCTTCATGGGGACTAGCGAAAACAATGAGCAGTTCTTC. Its translation is CASSVFMGTSENNEQFF. The chain couples TRBV11-2 to TRBJ2-1, with TRBD2 matching over 10 bases. The CDR3 length is 17 residues. Germline-derived CDR1 and CDR2 are SGHAT and FQNNGV. V was pared by 5 bases and J by 5 bases, with 12 bases of the junction left unmatched.

This chain joins TRBV5-1 and TRBJ2-2; D unclear. V dropped 4 bases and J dropped 2 bases, with 9 bases sitting between them. From germline, CDR1 is SGHRS and CDR2 YFSETQ. CDR3 length: 14 residues. The CDR3 loop reads CASSGPFNTGELFF. The CDR3 bases are TGCGCCAGCAGCGGACCTTTTAACACCGGGGAGCTGTTTTTT.

CDR3 in amino acids: CASSQDLTAVAYEQYF. DNA for the CDR3: TGCGCCAGCAGCCAAGATCTTACAGCGGTCGCCTACGAGCAGTACTTC. The chain uses TRBV4-3 and TRBJ2-7, with D possibly TRBD2 on 5 matching bases. CDR1 is LGHNA and CDR2 is YSLEER in the germline V gene. The CDR3 spans 16 residues. V was clipped by 0 bases and J by 2 bases, with 14 bases between them.

The chain uses TRBV18 and TRBJ1-2, with D uncertain. The CDR3 is 14 amino acids. Trimming took 4 bases from V and 2 from J, leaving 11 bases between them. Germline CDR1 reads KGHSH; CDR2 reads LQKENI. The CDR3 sequence is CASSLDLRNYGYTF. The CDR3, as DNA: TGTGCCAGCTCACTAGACTTGAGAAACTATGGCTACACCTTC.

The chain employs TRBV6-5 and TRBJ1-4, with D possibly TRBD1 on 5 matching bases. Germline assignment: CDR1 MNHEY and CDR2 SVGAGI. V lost 6 bases, J lost 8 bases, and 16 bases lay in between. This CDR3 is built from 14 residues. The CDR3 here is CASSSPGKREKLFF. As DNA, the CDR3 is TGTGCCAGCAGCTCCCCAGGGAAGCGAGAAAAACTGTTTTTT.